The 13 T cell receptor beta chains listed next were all sequenced from one sample in a study of T cell responses to AZD1222 COVID-19 vaccine. Generated by immunoSEQ multiplex PCR, the TCRdb table keeps only in-frame clones and is missing some. The sample carries around 150,000 clones, roughly 89% recorded once. The source was peripheral blood, collected on day 0 of AZD1222 vaccination. The receptors were sampled from an adult in good health.

This clone was seen just once. The gene calls are TRBV7-2 and TRBJ1-2; no clear D. The CDR3 runs 14 residues. CDR1 SGHTA and CDR2 FQGNSA come from the germline V gene. V was clipped by 0 bases and J by 4 bases, with 9 bases between them. The CDR3 loop is CASSLAGQAYGYTF. Here the CDR3 DNA reads TGTGCCAGCAGCTTAGCCGGGCAGGCCTATGGCTACACCTTC.

The chain employs TRBV19 and TRBJ2-3; 8 bases line up with TRBD1. CDR3 length: 16 amino acids. Germline V gives CDR1 LNHDA, CDR2 SQIVND (reference sequence). With 5 bases clipped from V and 3 bases from J, the junction kept 10 bases outside the gene matches. CDR3 bases: TGTGCCAGTAGTCCTACCGGGACAGGAGGAACAGATACGCAGTATTTT. Translated: CASSPTGTGGTDTQYF.

V gene TRBV7-8 combines with J gene TRBJ1-5, with 8 bases aligning to TRBD1. This CDR3 region has 19 residues. Germline V CDR1 and CDR2: SGHVS, FQNEAQ. V was clipped by 4 bases and J by 0 bases; unmatched bases: 14. The DNA for the CDR3 is TGTGCCAGCAGCTATAGGACAGGGTTATTTGAACATAGCAATCAGCCCCAGCATTTT. It translates to CASSYRTGLFEHSNQPQHF. Using reference TRBV7-8 and TRBJ1-5 for the parts outside the CDR3, the full variable domain is GAGVSQSPRYKVAKRGQDVALRCDPISGHVSLFWYQQALGQGPEFLTYFQNEAQLDKSGLPSDRFFAERPEGSVSTLKIQRTQQEDSAVYLCASSYRTGLFEHSNQPQHFGDGTRLSIL.

The chain is built from TRBV5-1 and TRBJ1-6; the D is unclear. Germline V gene data show CDR1 as SGHRS and CDR2 as YFSETQ. Trimming removed 0 bases at V and 1 base at J, with 8 bases between. The CDR3 is made up of 16 amino acids. The CDR3 nucleotides read TGCGCCAGCAGCTTGGTTTGGAGGTCCTATAATTCACCCCTCCACTTT. It codes for CASSLVWRSYNSPLHF. Complete variable domain (other parts from reference TRBV5-1 and TRBJ1-6): KAGVTQTPRYLIKTRGQQVTLSCSPISGHRSVSWYQQTPGQGLQFLFEYFSETQRNKGNFPGRFSGRQFSNSRSEMNVSTLELGDSALYLCASSLVWRSYNSPLHFGNGTRLTVT.

V usage is TRBV5-1 and J usage is TRBJ2-1; TRBD2 aligns across 7 bases. The V and J ends lost 3 bases and 5 bases, in that order; junction bases with no gene match: 5. The CDR3 loop spans 14 amino acids. Germline CDR1 is SGHRS and CDR2 is YFSETQ. The CDR3 nucleotides read TGCGCCAGCAGCTACATCACTAGCGACAATGAGCAGTTCTTC. Translation gives CASSYITSDNEQFF. Looking up the rest from reference TRBV5-1 and TRBJ2-1 gives the full variable domain: KAGVTQTPRYLIKTRGQQVTLSCSPISGHRSVSWYQQTPGQGLQFLFEYFSETQRNKGNFPGRFSGRQFSNSRSEMNVSTLELGDSALYLCASSYITSDNEQFFGPGTRLTVL.

The J gene is TRBJ2-1, the V gene TRBV9, with 9 bases aligning to TRBD2. V trimming: 3 bases; J trimming: 6 bases; junction bases outside the gene matches: 7. Per germline, CDR1 SGDLS and CDR2 YYNGEE. CDR3 length: 15 amino acids. Here the CDR3 reads CASSALAGDFNEQFF. As DNA, the CDR3 is TGTGCCAGCAGCGCCTTAGCGGGAGATTTCAATGAGCAGTTCTTC.

The gene calls are TRBV7-2 and TRBJ1-1; D remains ambiguous. Germline V gives CDR1 SGHTA, CDR2 FQGNSA. The CDR3 extends over 15 amino acids. Trimming took off 1 base at V and 0 bases at J, with 9 bases between the two ends. CDR3 residues: CASSLVGTMNTEAFF. The CDR3 nucleotides are TGTGCCAGCAGCTTAGTGGGCACCATGAACACTGAAGCTTTCTTT. Full variable domain (rest looked up from reference TRBV7-2 and TRBJ1-1): GAGVSQSPSNKVTEKGKDVELRCDPISGHTALYWYRQSLGQGLEFLIYFQGNSAPDKSGLPSDRFSAERTGGSVSTLTIQRTQQEDSAVYLCASSLVGTMNTEAFFGQGTRLTVV.

J is TRBJ1-5 and V is TRBV10-3, with 8 bases matching TRBD1. Germline values: CDR1 ENHRY, CDR2 SYGVKD. J lost 4 bases, V lost 8 bases, and 4 bases had no gene match. There are 13 residues in the CDR3. The CDR3 DNA is TGTGCCATCCGACAGGGGCTTAATCAGCCCCAGCATTTT. Amino acid sequence: CAIRQGLNQPQHF.

The sample holds one count of this clone. V is TRBV11-2 and J is TRBJ2-3; no clear D gene. The CDR3 spans 15 residues. Germline V CDR1 and CDR2: SGHAT, FQNNGV. V lost 0 bases and J 1 base, leaving 8 bases between the germline ends. DNA of the CDR3: TGTGCCAGCAGCTTAGAGGTTCAGGGCACAGATACGCAGTATTTT. It codes for CASSLEVQGTDTQYF.

This chain connects TRBV12-3 or TRBV12-4 to TRBJ1-5; D gene unclear. Trimming removed 2 bases from V and 6 bases from J, with 5 bases in between. This CDR3 contains 12 residues. The CDR3 region is CASSLNGQPQHF. The CDR3 DNA reads as TGTGCCAGCAGTTTAAATGGTCAGCCCCAGCATTTT.

This sequence joins TRBV21-1 and TRBJ1-2; the D segment call TRBD1 is taken from the table without a DNA check. TRBV21-1 is listed as a pseudogene. The CDR3 covers 17 residues. The CDR3 reads CASSKQIYRDVNYGYTF. CDR3 bases: TGTGCCAGCAGCAAGCAAATCTACAGGGATGTTAACTATGGCTACACCTTC.

V and J are TRBV6-4 and TRBJ1-2, with D maybe TRBD1 (5 bases). The V end lost 5 bases, the J end lost 4 bases, and 14 bases lay between the germline ends. There are 14 residues in the CDR3. Germline CDR1 is MRHNA and CDR2 is SNTAGT. CDR3 in amino acids: CASSSQGHGYGYTF. In nucleotides, the CDR3 is TGTGCCAGCAGTAGCCAGGGTCATGGCTATGGCTACACCTTC.

The chain joins TRBV6-5 to TRBJ1-2; 7 positions match TRBD1. The CDR3 has 15 amino acids. The V segment lost 0 bases and the J segment 8 bases; nucleotides outside the gene matches: 9. Germline lookup yields CDR1 MNHEY and CDR2 SVGAGI. The CDR3 loop reads CASSYSFRQGVGYTF. The CDR3 nucleotides are TGTGCCAGCAGTTACTCGTTCAGGCAGGGGGTCGGCTACACCTTC.